The clone carrying this T cell receptor beta chain is a singleton in its sample. In the original workflow: It was from reference gene primer amplification that nucleated cell counts were estimated. Method: immunoSEQ multiplex PCR; TCRdb's copy keeps in-frame clones and lacks some. The V and J calls and clone size come from that table; D and trimming were worked out from the DNA. The data show around 56,000 clones, with more than 75% seen just once and around 6.9% held by the top ten. The sample comes from a study of blood T cell repertoires in COVID-19. Study background: From the United States, Italy and Spain came samples of acute and convalescent COVID-19. Sources were T cells, B-cell-depleted T cells, or PBMCs; the material itself was cDNA or gDNA.

Germline trimming cut 2 bases from V and 6 bases from J; bases unmatched to any gene: 7. From germline, CDR1 is SGDLS and CDR2 YYNGEE. This CDR3 contains 15 residues. This clonotype was obtained from a man between 60 and 75 years old with active or convalescent COVID-19. Material: peripheral blood. This chain uses TRBV9 with TRBJ1-4, with 7 bases matching TRBD1. CDR3 sequence reads: CASSVSDRVYEKLFF. The CDR3 nucleotides are TGTGCCAGCAGCGTGAGTGACAGGGTTTATGAAAAACTGTTTTTT.